This T cell receptor (beta chain) was recorded in a study of cytomegalovirus exposure and HLA in healthy donors. Whole-study context: Sequencing of 150 million to 200 million T cells in an earlier analysis found 120 million or so unique TCR beta sequences. Study conclusions and caveats: Common viral pathogens seemed, in a later analysis, to connect with several of the most significant clusters. V- and J-gene trimming in TCR beta was tied to a missense DCLRE1C variant by an analysis performed later.

PCR used 60 Vbeta primers and 13 Jbeta primers. Using immunoSEQ multiplex PCR, the repertoire was profiled, and TCRdb retains in-frame clones only, with some absent. The sample yields around 120,000 clones, about 75% seen once. On this clone: Its target is not known.

CDR1 is SGHTA, CDR2 FQGTGA, per germline. V was trimmed by 2 bases and J by 1 base, leaving 8 bases between them. The CDR3 contains 15 residues. The genes are TRBV7-3 and TRBJ2-2; possible D gene TRBD1, 5 bases. The sequence was obtained from a man aged 55 to 70 in good health and CMV-seropositive. The sequenced sample was PBMCs. For the CDR3, the DNA is TGTGCCAGCAGCTTATCTACAGGGAACACCGGGGAGCTGTTTTTT. Protein: CASSLSTGNTGELFF.